This T cell receptor (beta chain) was found in a study of blood T cell repertoires in COVID-19. As handled by the study authors: Scientists estimated how many nucleated cells there were by amplifying reference gene primers. Produced via immunoSEQ multiplex PCR; TCRdb's table is partial and in-frame only. For V, J and clone size, that table is used; D and trimming come from the DNA. Of 350,000 to 450,000 clones listed, roughly nine tenths are singletons. Concerning this clone: Different DNA sequences within this sample yield the same CDR3.

Recruits, aged 18 to 89 years, lived in under 25 US areas. Participants' own reports of clinical history determined their cohort assignment. The sample taken for sequencing was PBMCs or T cells enriched from blood (not recorded which). The receptor was derived from a woman in her thirties or forties who had been exposed to COVID-19.

CDR3 in amino acids: CATSDPGQNYGYTF. DNA of the CDR3: TGTGCCACCAGTGATCCGGGACAGAACTATGGCTACACCTTC. V gene TRBV24-1 combines with J gene TRBJ1-2; the match to TRBD1 covers 7 bases. The V and J ends lost 3 bases and 2 bases, in that order; junction bases with no gene match: 2. The germline gives CDR1 KGHDR, CDR2 SFDVKD. The CDR3 is 14 residues long.